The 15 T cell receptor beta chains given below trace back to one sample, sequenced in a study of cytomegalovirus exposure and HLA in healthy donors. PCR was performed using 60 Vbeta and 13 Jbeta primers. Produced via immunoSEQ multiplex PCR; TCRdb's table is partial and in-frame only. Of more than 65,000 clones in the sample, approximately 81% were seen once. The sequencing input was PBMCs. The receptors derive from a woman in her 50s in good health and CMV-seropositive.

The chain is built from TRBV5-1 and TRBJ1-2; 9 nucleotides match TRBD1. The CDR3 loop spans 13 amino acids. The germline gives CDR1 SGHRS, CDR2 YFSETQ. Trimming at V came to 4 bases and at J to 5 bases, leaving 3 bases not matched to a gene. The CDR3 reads CASSVDRGYGYTF. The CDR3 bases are TGCGCCAGCAGCGTCGACAGGGGGTATGGCTACACCTTC.

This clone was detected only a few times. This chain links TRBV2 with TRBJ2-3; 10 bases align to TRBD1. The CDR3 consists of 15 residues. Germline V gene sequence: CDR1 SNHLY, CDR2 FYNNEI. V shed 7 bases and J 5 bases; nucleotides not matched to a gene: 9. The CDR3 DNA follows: TGTGCCAGCATTAGAGGACAGGGGGAGGTAGATACGCAGTATTTT. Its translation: CASIRGQGEVDTQYF.

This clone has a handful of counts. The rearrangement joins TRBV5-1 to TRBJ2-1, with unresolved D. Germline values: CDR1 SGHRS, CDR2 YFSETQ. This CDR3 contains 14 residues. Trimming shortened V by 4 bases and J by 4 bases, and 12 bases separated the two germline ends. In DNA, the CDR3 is TGCGCCAGCAGCCCGGCGGAAGTTTACAATGAGCAGTTCTTC. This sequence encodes CASSPAEVYNEQFF.

The CDR3 sequence: CASSSNRVTYEQYF. CDR3 nucleotides: TGTGCCAGCAGCTCTAACAGGGTTACCTACGAGCAGTACTTC. The chain links TRBV5-5 to TRBJ2-7, with D tentatively TRBD1 (6 bases). CDR3 length equals 14 residues. V was shortened by 3 bases and J by 2 bases, with 12 bases between the two germline ends. The germline V gene has CDR1 SGHKS and CDR2 YYEKEE (reference sequence).

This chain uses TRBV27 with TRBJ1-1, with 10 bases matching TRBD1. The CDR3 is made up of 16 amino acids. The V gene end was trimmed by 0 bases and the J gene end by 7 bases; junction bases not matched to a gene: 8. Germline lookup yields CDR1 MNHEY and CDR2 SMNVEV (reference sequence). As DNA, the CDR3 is TGTGCCAGCAGTTTATCGGCGGGACAGGGGAGAGGTGAAGCTTTCTTT. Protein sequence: CASSLSAGQGRGEAFF.

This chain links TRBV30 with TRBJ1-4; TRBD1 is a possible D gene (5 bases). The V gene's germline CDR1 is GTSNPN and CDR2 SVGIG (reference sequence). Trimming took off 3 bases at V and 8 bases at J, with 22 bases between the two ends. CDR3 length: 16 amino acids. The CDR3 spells CAWSTPVGQGGEKLFF. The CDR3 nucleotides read TGTGCCTGGAGCACCCCAGTGGGGCAGGGAGGCGAAAAACTGTTTTTT.

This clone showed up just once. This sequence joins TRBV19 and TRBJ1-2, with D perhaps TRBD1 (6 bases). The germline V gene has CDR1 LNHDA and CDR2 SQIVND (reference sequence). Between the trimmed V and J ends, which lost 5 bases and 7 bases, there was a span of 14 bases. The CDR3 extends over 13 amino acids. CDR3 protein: CASSPQGSLGYTF. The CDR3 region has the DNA TGTGCCAGTAGTCCACAGGGCTCGCTTGGCTACACCTTC. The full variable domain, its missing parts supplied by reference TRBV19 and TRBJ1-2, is DGGITQSPKYLFRKEGQNVTLSCEQNLNHDAMYWYRQDPGQGLRLIYYSQIVNDFQKGDIAEGYSVSREKKESFPLTVTSAQKNPTAFYLCASSPQGSLGYTFGSGTRLTVV.

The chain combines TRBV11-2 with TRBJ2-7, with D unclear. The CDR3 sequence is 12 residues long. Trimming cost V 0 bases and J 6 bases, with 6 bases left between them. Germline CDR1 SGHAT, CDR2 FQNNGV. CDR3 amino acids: CASSLDSFEQYF. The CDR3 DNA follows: TGTGCCAGCAGCTTAGATTCATTCGAGCAGTACTTC.

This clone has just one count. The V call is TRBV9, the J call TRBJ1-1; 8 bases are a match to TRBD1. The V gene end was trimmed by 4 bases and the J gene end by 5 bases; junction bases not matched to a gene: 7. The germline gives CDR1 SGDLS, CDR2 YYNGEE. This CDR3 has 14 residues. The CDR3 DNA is TGTGCCAGCAGCTTGACAGGGGCGAGAACTGAAGCTTTCTTT. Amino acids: CASSLTGARTEAFF.

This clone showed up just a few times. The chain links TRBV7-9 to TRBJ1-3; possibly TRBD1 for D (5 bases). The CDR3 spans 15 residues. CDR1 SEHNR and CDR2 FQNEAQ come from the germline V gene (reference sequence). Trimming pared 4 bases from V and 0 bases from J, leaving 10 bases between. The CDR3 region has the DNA TGTGCCAGCAGCTCAGACAGTCTCTCTGGAAACACCATATATTTT. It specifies CASSSDSLSGNTIYF.

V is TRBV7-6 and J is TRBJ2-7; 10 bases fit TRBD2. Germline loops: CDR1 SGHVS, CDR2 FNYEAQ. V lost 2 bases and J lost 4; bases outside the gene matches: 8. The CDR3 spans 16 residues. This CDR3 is CASSLPPLAGGYEQYF. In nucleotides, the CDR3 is TGTGCCAGCAGCTTACCCCCTTTAGCGGGGGGTTACGAGCAGTACTTC.

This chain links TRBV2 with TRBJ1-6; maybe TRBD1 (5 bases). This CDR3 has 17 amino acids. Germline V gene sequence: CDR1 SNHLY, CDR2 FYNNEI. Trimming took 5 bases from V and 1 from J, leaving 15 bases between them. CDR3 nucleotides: TGTGCCAGCAGTTTTCGACAGTCGTTTTCCTATAATTCACCCCTCCACTTT. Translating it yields CASSFRQSFSYNSPLHF.

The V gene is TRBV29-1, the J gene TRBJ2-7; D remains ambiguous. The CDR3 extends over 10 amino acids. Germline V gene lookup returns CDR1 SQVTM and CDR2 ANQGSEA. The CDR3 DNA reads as TGCAGTGCTATCAACTACGAGCAGTACTTC. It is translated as CSAINYEQYF.

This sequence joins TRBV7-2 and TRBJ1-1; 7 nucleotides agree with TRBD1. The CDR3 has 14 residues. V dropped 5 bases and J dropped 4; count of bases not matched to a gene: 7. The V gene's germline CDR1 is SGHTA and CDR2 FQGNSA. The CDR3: CASSPDRVFTEAFF. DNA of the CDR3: TGTGCCAGCAGCCCCGACAGGGTCTTCACTGAAGCTTTCTTT. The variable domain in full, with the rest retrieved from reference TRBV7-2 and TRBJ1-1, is GAGVSQSPSNKVTEKGKDVELRCDPISGHTALYWYRQSLGQGLEFLIYFQGNSAPDKSGLPSDRFSAERTGGSVSTLTIQRTQQEDSAVYLCASSPDRVFTEAFFGQGTRLTVV.

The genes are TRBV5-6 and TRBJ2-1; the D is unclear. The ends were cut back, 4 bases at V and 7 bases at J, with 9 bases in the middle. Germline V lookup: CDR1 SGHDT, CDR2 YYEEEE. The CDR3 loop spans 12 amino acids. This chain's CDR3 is CASSPYSNEQFF. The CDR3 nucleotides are TGTGCCAGCAGCCCCTACTCGAATGAGCAGTTCTTC.